The next 14 T cell receptor beta chains were all read from a single sample in a study of shared clonotypes between healthy human individuals. Only CD45RO-negative cells positively selected for CCR7 counted as naive CD8 cells, so terminally differentiated effector memory CD45RA+ cells were excluded. The repertoire was sequenced with immunoSEQ multiplex PCR; TCRdb's copy has only in-frame clones and lacks some. The sample lists about 2.1 million clones; 93% were seen once. The sample comprised naive CD8+ T cells from PBMCs. Every receptor here comes from a man between 18 and 35 years old in good health. Some clones in this sample may be carry-over from other donors' samples.

V usage is TRBV7-2 and J usage is TRBJ1-3; D call uncertain. The CDR3 has 15 amino acids. Trimming removed 1 base from V and 0 bases from J, with 7 bases in between. CDR1 is SGHTA, CDR2 FQGNSA, per germline. The CDR3: CASSLEGISGNTIYF. The DNA of the CDR3 is TGTGCCAGCAGCTTAGAGGGTATCTCTGGAAACACCATATATTTT.

The chain is built from TRBV4-1 and TRBJ2-5; D gene uncertain. Germline CDR1 and CDR2: MGHRA and YSYEKL. This CDR3 is built from 14 residues. Trimming removed 4 bases at V and 5 bases at J, with 14 bases between. CDR3: CASSPTQERETQYF. The DNA of the CDR3 is TGCGCCAGCAGCCCTACCCAGGAGAGGGAGACCCAGTACTTC.

The rearrangement links TRBV6-1 to TRBJ1-2; D gene ambiguous. This CDR3 is 15 amino acids long. The germline V gene encodes CDR1 MNHNS and CDR2 SASEGT. Deletions cut 1 base from V and 8 bases from J, with 17 bases between. The CDR3 reads CASSEVSRIRGGYTF. The CDR3 nucleotides read TGTGCCAGCAGTGAAGTCTCCAGGATTCGGGGAGGCTACACCTTC.

The chain has TRBV15 and TRBJ1-4, with 7 bases matching TRBD1. The V gene end was trimmed by 0 bases and the J gene end by 12 bases; junction bases not matched to a gene: 7. CDR1 is LNHNV, CDR2 YYDKDF, per germline (reference sequence). The CDR3 totals 14 residues. Here the CDR3 DNA reads TGTGCCACCAGCAGAGAAGGGACAGCAGAAGAACTGTTTTTT. Translating gives CATSREGTAEELFF.

This clone was seen once. The V gene is TRBV6-5, the J gene TRBJ2-7, with TRBD1 matching over 7 bases. V trimming: 0 bases; J trimming: 1 base; junction bases outside the gene matches: 6. Germline lookup yields CDR1 MNHEY and CDR2 SVGAGI. The CDR3 spans 16 residues. CDR3 in DNA: TGTGCCAGCAGTTACTCGTCCGGGACAGCTTCCTACGAGCAGTACTTC. Its translation is CASSYSSGTASYEQYF.

V is TRBV9 and J is TRBJ2-7; 7 nucleotides line up with TRBD2. The J segment lost 3 bases and the V segment lost 3 bases, leaving 9 bases of the junction unmatched. The CDR3 runs 15 residues. Germline V gene lookup returns CDR1 SGDLS and CDR2 YYNGEE. In nucleotides, the CDR3 is TGTGCCAGCAGCGCACCGGGAGGACTCGGCTACGAGCAGTACTTC. This translates into CASSAPGGLGYEQYF.

This CDR3 reads CASSAYMNTEAFF. CDR3 coding DNA: TGTGCCAGCAGCGCCTACATGAACACTGAAGCTTTCTTT. The chain employs TRBV9 and TRBJ1-1; no reliable D call. The CDR3 totals 13 residues. Germline lookup yields CDR1 SGDLS and CDR2 YYNGEE. Between the trimmed V and J ends, which lost 3 bases and 0 bases, there was a span of 6 bases.

The chain recombines TRBV28 with TRBJ2-5; D might be TRBD2 (6 bases). Germline lookup yields CDR1 MDHEN and CDR2 SYDVKM. Trimming took 2 bases from V and 5 from J, leaving 12 bases between them. The length of the CDR3 is 14 residues. As DNA, the CDR3 is TGTGCCAGCAGTTTAGGGCTAGCGATGGAGACCCAGTACTTC. This codes for CASSLGLAMETQYF.

Comment on this clone: At the DNA level, this CDR3 is encoded by other sequences in the same sample as well. This rearrangement joins TRBV29-1 to TRBJ2-2; D call uncertain. Looked up from germline, CDR1 is SQVTM and CDR2 is ANQGSEA. The CDR3 length is 12 residues. Trimming took off 5 bases at V and 8 bases at J, with 12 bases between the two ends. The CDR3 here is CSVLGVGGELFF. The CDR3 nucleotides read TGCAGCGTTCTCGGAGTCGGGGGGGAGCTGTTTTTT.

This chain uses TRBV10-3 with TRBJ1-5; D is undetermined. This CDR3 spans 14 amino acids. Between the trimmed V and J ends, which lost 3 bases and 7 bases, there was a span of 13 bases. Germline CDR1 ENHRY, CDR2 SYGVKD. CDR3 sequence: CAISDTAVSQPQHF. The CDR3 DNA reads as TGTGCCATCAGTGACACGGCAGTATCGCAGCCCCAGCATTTT.

The chain joins TRBV14 to TRBJ2-1, with TRBD2 matching over 8 bases. V dropped 4 bases and J dropped 0; count of bases not matched to a gene: 8. CDR1 is SGHDN and CDR2 is FVKESK in the germline V gene. The CDR3 has 17 amino acids. CDR3 sequence (DNA): TGTGCCAGCAGCCGTCGGGAGGGTCGAAGCTCCTACAATGAGCAGTTCTTC. Amino acid sequence: CASSRREGRSSYNEQFF.

V usage is TRBV27 and J usage is TRBJ2-7, with D possibly matching TRBD2 (6 bases). The V and J ends lost 5 bases and 2 bases respectively, with 10 bases between them. CDR3 length equals 13 residues. The germline gives CDR1 MNHEY, CDR2 SMNVEV (reference sequence). The CDR3 here is CASSIRGTYEQYF. The CDR3 DNA is TGTGCCAGCAGTATTCGCGGGACCTACGAGCAGTACTTC.

The gene calls are TRBV2 and TRBJ2-7; 9 nucleotides align to TRBD1. The V gene end was trimmed by 10 bases and the J gene end by 6 bases; junction bases not matched to a gene: 10. Germline CDR1 is SNHLY and CDR2 is FYNNEI. This CDR3 is built from 13 residues. The DNA for the CDR3 is TGTGCCATCGGGACAGGGAATGGTGCCGAGCAGTACTTC. It is translated as CAIGTGNGAEQYF.

V gene TRBV28 combines with J gene TRBJ2-3, with TRBD2 identical over 8 bases. Unmatched junction bases numbered 12, after V lost 7 bases and J lost 0 bases. Germline V gene lookup returns CDR1 MDHEN and CDR2 SYDVKM. This CDR3 comprises 17 residues. CDR3 sequence: CASTGLDLLISTDTQYF. The CDR3 nucleotides are TGTGCCAGCACGGGACTAGACCTACTTATTAGCACAGATACGCAGTATTTT.